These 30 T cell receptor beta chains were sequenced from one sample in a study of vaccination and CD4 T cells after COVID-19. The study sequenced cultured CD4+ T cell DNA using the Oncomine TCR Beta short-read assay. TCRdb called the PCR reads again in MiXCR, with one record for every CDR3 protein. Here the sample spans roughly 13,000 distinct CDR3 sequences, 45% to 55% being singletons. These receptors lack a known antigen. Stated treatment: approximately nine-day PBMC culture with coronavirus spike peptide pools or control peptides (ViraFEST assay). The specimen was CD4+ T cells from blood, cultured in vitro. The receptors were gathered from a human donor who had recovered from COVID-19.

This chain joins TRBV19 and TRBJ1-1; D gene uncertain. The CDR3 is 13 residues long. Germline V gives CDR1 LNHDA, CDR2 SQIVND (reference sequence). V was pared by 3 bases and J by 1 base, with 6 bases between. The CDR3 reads CASSMGRNTEAFF. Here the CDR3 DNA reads TGTGCCAGTAGTATGGGCAGGAACACTGAAGCTTTCTTT.

CDR3 nucleotide sequence: TGTGCCAGCTCCGGGACTAGCGGTACAGATACGCAGTATTTT. It translates to CASSGTSGTDTQYF. The rearrangement uses TRBV19 and TRBJ2-3, with 11 positions matching TRBD2. Germline V gene lookup returns CDR1 LNHDA and CDR2 SQIVND (reference sequence). V dropped 9 bases and J dropped 3; count of bases not matched to a gene: 5. This CDR3 contains 14 residues. The full variable domain, completed using reference TRBV19 and TRBJ2-3, is DGGITQSPKYLFRKEGQNVTLSCEQNLNHDAMYWYRQDPGQGLRLIYYSQIVNDFQKGDIAEGYSVSREKKESFPLTVTSAQKNPTAFYLCASSGTSGTDTQYFGPGTRLTVL.

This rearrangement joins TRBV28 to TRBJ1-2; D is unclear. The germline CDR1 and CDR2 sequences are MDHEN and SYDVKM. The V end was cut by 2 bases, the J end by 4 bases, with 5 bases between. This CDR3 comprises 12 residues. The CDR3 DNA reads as TGTGCCAGCAGTTTAATTTCCTATGGCTACACCTTC. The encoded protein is CASSLISYGYTF.

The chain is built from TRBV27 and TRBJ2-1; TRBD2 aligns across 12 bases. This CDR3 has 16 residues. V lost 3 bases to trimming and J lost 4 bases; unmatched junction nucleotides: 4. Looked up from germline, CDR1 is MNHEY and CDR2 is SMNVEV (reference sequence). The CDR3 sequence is CASSLTSGSQYNEQFF. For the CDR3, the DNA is TGTGCCAGCAGTTTGACTAGCGGGAGTCAGTACAATGAGCAGTTCTTC.

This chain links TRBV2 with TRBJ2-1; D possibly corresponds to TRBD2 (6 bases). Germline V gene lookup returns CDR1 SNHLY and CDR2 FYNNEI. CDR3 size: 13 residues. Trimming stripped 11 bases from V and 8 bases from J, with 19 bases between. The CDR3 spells CAGSSAFWDEQFF. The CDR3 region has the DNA TGTGCCGGATCTAGCGCCTTTTGGGATGAGCAGTTCTTC.

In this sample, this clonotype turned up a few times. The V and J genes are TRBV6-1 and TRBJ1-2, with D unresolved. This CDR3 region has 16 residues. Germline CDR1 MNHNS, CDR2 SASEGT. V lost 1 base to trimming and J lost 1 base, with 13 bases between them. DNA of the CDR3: TGTGCCAGCAGTGAAGGCCGGACCGGAAATAACTATGGCTACACCTTC. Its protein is CASSEGRTGNNYGYTF.

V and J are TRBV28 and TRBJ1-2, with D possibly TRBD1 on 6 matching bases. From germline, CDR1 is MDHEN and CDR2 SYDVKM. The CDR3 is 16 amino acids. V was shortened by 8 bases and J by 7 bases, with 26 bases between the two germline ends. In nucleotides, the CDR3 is TGTGCCAGCGTCAACCGGGACACCTCTGGATTCCGTGGCTACACCTTC. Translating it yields CASVNRDTSGFRGYTF.

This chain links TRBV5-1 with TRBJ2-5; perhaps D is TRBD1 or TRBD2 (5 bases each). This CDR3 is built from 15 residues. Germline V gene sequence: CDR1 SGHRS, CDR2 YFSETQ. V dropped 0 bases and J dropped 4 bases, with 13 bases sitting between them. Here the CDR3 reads CASSLGGTSLETQYF. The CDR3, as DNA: TGCGCCAGCAGCTTGGGGGGGACGTCTCTAGAGACCCAGTACTTC.

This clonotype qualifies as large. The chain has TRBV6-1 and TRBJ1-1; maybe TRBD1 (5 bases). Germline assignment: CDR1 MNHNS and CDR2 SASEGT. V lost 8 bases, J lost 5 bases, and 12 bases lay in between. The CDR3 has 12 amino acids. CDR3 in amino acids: CASGGGSTEAFF. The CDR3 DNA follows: TGTGCCAGCGGTGGGGGGAGTACTGAAGCTTTCTTT.

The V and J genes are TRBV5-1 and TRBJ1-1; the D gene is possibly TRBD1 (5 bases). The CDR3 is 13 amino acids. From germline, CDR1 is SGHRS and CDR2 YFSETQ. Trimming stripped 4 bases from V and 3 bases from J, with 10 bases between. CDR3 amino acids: CASSGASDTEAFF. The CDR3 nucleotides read TGCGCCAGCAGCGGGGCTTCGGACACTGAAGCTTTCTTT.

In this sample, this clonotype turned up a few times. The DNA for the CDR3 is TGCAGTGCTAGAGATCCAGGCCCTCGGGGGGCAGGTGGCTACACCTTC. Amino acid sequence: CSARDPGPRGAGGYTF. The chain combines TRBV20-1 with TRBJ1-2, with a tentative D call TRBD1 (6 bases). Trimming removed 0 bases at V and 7 bases at J, with 21 bases between. Germline CDR1 DFQATT, CDR2 SNEGSKA (reference sequence). This CDR3 is built from 16 residues.

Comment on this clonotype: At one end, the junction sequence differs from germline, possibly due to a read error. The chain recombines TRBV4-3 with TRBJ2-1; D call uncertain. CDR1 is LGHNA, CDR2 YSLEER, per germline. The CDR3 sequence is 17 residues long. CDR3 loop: CASNQEFEDAAYNEQFF. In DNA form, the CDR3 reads TGCGCCAGCAACCAAGAATTCGAGGACGCTGCCTACAATGAGCAGTTCTTC.

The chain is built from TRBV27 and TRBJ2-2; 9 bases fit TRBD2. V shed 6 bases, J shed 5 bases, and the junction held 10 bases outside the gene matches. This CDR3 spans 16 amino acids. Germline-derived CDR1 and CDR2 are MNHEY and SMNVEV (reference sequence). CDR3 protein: CASRSPGLAATGELFF. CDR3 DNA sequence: TGTGCCAGCAGATCACCGGGACTAGCAGCTACCGGGGAGCTGTTTTTT.

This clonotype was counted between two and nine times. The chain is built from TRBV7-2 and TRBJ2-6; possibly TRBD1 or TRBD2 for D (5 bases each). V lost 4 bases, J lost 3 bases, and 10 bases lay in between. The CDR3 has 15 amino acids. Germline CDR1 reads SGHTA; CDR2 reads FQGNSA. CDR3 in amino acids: CASSSRGRGANVLTF. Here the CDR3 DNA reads TGTGCCAGCAGCTCGAGGGGACGTGGGGCCAACGTCCTGACTTTC.

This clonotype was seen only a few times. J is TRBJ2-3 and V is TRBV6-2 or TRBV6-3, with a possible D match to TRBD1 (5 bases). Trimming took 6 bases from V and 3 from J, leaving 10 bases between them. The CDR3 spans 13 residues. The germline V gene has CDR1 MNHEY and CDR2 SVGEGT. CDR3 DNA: TGTGCCAGCAGGGGTCGACAGACAGATACGCAGTATTTT. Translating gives CASRGRQTDTQYF.

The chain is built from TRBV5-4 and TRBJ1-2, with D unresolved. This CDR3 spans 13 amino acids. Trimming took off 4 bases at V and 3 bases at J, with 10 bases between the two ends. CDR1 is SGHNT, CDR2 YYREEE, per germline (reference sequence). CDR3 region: CASSPRLDYGYTF. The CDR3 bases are TGTGCCAGCAGCCCCAGGTTGGACTATGGCTACACCTTC.

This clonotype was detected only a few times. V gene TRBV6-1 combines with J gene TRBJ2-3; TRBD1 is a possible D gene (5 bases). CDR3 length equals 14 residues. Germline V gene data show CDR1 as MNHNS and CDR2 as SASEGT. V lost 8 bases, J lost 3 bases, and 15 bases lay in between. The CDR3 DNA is TGTGCCAGCCGGCGGCAGGGATGGACAGATACGCAGTATTTT. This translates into CASRRQGWTDTQYF.

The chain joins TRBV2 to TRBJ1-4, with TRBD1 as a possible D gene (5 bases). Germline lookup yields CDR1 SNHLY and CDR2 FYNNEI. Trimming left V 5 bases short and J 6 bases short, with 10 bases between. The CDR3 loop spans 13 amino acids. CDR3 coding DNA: TGTGCCAGCAGTCGTAGGGGTGATGAAAAACTGTTTTTT. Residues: CASSRRGDEKLFF.

DNA of the CDR3: TGTGCCAGTAGTATCGGGGGCGAAGAGACCCAGTACTTC. It translates to CASSIGGEETQYF. This chain uses TRBV19 with TRBJ2-5, with D tentatively TRBD1 or TRBD2 (6 bases each). The V and J ends lost 3 bases and 3 bases respectively, with 8 bases between them. Germline V gene lookup returns CDR1 LNHDA and CDR2 SQIVND (reference sequence). This CDR3 has 13 residues.

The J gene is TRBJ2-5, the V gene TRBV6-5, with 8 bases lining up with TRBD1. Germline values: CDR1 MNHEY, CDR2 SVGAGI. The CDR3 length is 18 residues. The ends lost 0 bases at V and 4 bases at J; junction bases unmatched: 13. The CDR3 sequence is CASSYSRDNRGSGETQYF. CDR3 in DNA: TGTGCCAGCAGTTACTCGAGGGATAACAGGGGGAGTGGAGAGACCCAGTACTTC.

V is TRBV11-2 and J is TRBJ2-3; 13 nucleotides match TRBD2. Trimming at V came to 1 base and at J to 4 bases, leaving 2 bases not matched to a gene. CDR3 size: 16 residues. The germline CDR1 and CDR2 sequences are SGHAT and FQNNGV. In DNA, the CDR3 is TGTGCCAGCAGCTTAGGACTAGCGGGGGGTTCAGATACGCAGTATTTT. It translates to CASSLGLAGGSDTQYF.

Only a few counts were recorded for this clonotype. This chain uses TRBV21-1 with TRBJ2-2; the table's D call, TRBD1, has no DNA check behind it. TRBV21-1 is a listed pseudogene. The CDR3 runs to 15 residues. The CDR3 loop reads CASSRDRANTGELFF. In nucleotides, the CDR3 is TGTGCCAGCAGCAGGGACAGGGCGAACACCGGGGAGCTGTTTTTT.

The CDR3 protein is CASSGGRGGLETQYF. Written as DNA, the CDR3 is TGTGCCAGCAGTGGGGGAAGGGGCGGATTAGAGACCCAGTACTTC. The chain couples TRBV28 to TRBJ2-5; D could derive from TRBD1 or TRBD2 (5 bases each). The CDR3 runs 15 residues. The V end was cut by 5 bases, the J end by 4 bases, with 17 bases between. The germline CDR1 and CDR2 sequences are MDHEN and SYDVKM.

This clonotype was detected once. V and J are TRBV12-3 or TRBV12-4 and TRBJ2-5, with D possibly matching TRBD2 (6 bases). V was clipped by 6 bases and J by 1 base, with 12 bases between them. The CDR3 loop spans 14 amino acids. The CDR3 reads CASRPLAVQETQYF. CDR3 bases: TGTGCCAGCAGGCCACTAGCAGTCCAAGAGACCCAGTACTTC.

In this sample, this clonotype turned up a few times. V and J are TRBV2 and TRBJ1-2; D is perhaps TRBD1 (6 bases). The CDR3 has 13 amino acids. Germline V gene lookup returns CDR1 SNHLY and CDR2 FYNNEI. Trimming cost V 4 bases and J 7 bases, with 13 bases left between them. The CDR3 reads CASSVTGQGGYTF. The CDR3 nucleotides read TGTGCCAGCAGTGTTACAGGGCAAGGTGGCTACACCTTC.

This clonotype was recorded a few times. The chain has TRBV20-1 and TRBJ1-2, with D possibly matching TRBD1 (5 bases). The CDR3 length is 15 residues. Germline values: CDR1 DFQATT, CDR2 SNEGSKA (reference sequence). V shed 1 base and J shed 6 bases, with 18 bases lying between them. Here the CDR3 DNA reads TGCAGTGCTAGAGGAGGGGACCCTAATGTTGATGGCTACACCTTC. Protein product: CSARGGDPNVDGYTF.

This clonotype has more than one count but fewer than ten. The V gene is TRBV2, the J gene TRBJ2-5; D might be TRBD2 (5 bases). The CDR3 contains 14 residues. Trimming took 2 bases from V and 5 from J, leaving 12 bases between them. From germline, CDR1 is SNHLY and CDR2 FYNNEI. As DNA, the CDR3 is TGTGCCAGCAGTGAAAGGAGGATTATGGAGACCCAGTACTTC. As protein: CASSERRIMETQYF. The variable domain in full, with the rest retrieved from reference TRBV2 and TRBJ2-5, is EPEVTQTPSHQVTQMGQEVILRCVPISNHLYFYWYRQILGQKVEFLVSFYNNEISEKSEIFDDQFSVERPDGSNFTLKIRSTKLEDSAMYFCASSERRIMETQYFGPGTRLLVL.

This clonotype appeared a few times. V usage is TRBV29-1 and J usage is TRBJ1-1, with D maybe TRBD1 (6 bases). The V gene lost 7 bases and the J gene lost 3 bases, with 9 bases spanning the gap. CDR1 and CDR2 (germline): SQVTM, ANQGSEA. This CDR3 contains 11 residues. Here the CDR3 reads CSASGDTEAFF. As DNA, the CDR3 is TGCAGCGCCTCAGGGGACACTGAAGCTTTCTTT.

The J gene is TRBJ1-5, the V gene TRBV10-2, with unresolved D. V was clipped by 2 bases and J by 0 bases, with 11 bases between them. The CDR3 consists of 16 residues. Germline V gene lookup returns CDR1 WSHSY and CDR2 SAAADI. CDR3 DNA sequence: TGCGCCAGCAGTGAGAAGACGTGGTATAGCAATCAGCCCCAGCATTTT. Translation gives CASSEKTWYSNQPQHF.

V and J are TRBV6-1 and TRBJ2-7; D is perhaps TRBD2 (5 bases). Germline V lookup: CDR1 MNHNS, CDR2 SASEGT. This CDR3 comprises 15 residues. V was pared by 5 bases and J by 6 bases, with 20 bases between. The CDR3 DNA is TGTGCCAGCAGTCCAAGTGTGGTTGGAGGAGGCGAGCAGTACTTC. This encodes CASSPSVVGGGEQYF.